These 11 T cell receptor beta chains were all obtained from the same sample, sequenced in a study of spatial heterogeneity in lung cancer. TCRdb itself ran the 5' RACE reads through MiXCR, one entry per CDR3 protein. The sample has some 3,100 distinct CDR3 sequences; 2.5% to 3.5% are singletons. Time point described: sample taken at primary tumor resection. The specimen was normal lung tissue next to the tumor, collected at surgery. All receptors derive from a male donor with early-stage non-small cell lung cancer.

This clonotype is labeled as large. The genes are TRBV9 and TRBJ1-1, with D uncertain. This CDR3 has 12 residues. The V gene lost 5 bases and the J gene lost 7 bases, with 12 bases spanning the gap. Germline CDR1 SGDLS, CDR2 YYNGEE. The CDR3 loop reads CASSRAGYEAFF. As DNA, the CDR3 is TGTGCCAGCAGTCGAGCGGGGTATGAAGCTTTCTTT.

By sample fraction, this clonotype is medium-sized. The chain links TRBV2 to TRBJ1-4; TRBD1 agrees at 8 bases. V was clipped by 6 bases and J by 8 bases; unmatched bases: 5. This CDR3 contains 13 residues. CDR1 SNHLY and CDR2 FYNNEI come from the germline V gene. The chain's CDR3 is CASRTGAEEKLFF. DNA of the CDR3: TGTGCCAGCAGGACAGGGGCGGAAGAAAAACTGTTTTTT. Full variable domain (remainder filled in from reference TRBV2 and TRBJ1-4): EPEVTQTPSHQVTQMGQEVILRCVPISNHLYFYWYRQILGQKVEFLVSFYNNEISEKSEIFDDQFSVERPDGSNFTLKIRSTKLEDSAMYFCASRTGAEEKLFFGSGTQLSVL.

By share, this clonotype ranks as medium-sized (0.01 to 0.1%). The chain employs TRBV7-6 and TRBJ2-3; D might be TRBD2 (7 bases). The CDR3 runs to 18 residues. Germline CDR1 is SGHVS and CDR2 is FNYEAQ. V shed 1 base and J shed 1 base, with 18 bases lying between them. CDR3 sequence: CASSLGRGGIDGTDTQYF. Here the CDR3 DNA reads TGTGCCAGCAGCTTAGGTAGGGGGGGAATAGACGGCACAGATACGCAGTATTTT.

This clonotype was counted ten times or more. The chain combines TRBV7-6 with TRBJ2-1, with D possibly being TRBD1 (5 bases). CDR1 is SGHVS and CDR2 is FNYEAQ in the germline V gene. Trimming pared 5 bases from V and 10 bases from J, leaving 18 bases between. The CDR3 has 14 residues. The CDR3 loop reads CASSGQTTPPEQFF. The CDR3, as DNA: TGTGCCAGCAGCGGACAAACGACCCCCCCGGAGCAGTTCTTC. The complete variable domain, with remaining parts taken from reference TRBV7-6 and TRBJ2-1, reads GAGVSQSPRYKVTKRGQDVALRCDPISGHVSLYWYRQALGQGPEFLTYFNYEAQQDKSGLPNDRFSAERPEGSISTLTIQRTEQRDSAMYRCASSGQTTPPEQFFGPGTRLTVL.

The sample holds many counts of this clonotype. The chain has TRBV6-1 and TRBJ2-5, with 10 bases matching TRBD2. The CDR3 has 16 amino acids. With 6 bases clipped from V and 2 bases from J, the junction kept 9 bases outside the gene matches. Germline assignment: CDR1 MNHNS and CDR2 SASEGT. The CDR3 nucleotides are TGTGCCAGCAGCGCCTGGCTAGCGGGGGTGCAAGAGACCCAGTACTTC. As protein: CASSAWLAGVQETQYF.

By its share, this clonotype is medium-sized. The chain has TRBV11-2 and TRBJ2-5; D not resolved. The length of the CDR3 is 12 residues. V gave up 0 bases and J gave up 2 bases, with 1 base separating them. Looked up from germline, CDR1 is SGHAT and CDR2 is FQNNGV. Written as DNA, the CDR3 is TGTGCCAGCAGCTTAGAACAAGAGACCCAGTACTTC. Encoded protein: CASSLEQETQYF.

The V call is TRBV20-1, the J call TRBJ2-7; D perhaps matches TRBD2 (7 bases). With 5 bases removed from V and 3 bases from J, the gap between germline ends came to 20 bases. The CDR3 is 15 residues long. Germline assignment: CDR1 DFQATT and CDR2 SNEGSKA (reference sequence). This CDR3 is CSAGPWGGADYEQYF. The CDR3 nucleotides are TGCAGTGCTGGCCCTTGGGGGGGCGCCGACTACGAGCAGTACTTC.

This clonotype was seen more than once but under ten times. The chain links TRBV25-1 to TRBJ1-6; 7 bases align to TRBD1. In germline, CDR1 is MGHDK, CDR2 SYGVNS. Trimming cost V 6 bases and J 8 bases; bases outside gene matches: 4. This CDR3 has 13 residues. The CDR3 DNA sequence: TGTGCCAGCAGGAGGGGGACAGATTCACCCCTCCACTTT. Translating gives CASRRGTDSPLHF.

This clonotype was seen at least ten times. This rearrangement joins TRBV19 to TRBJ2-3; perhaps TRBD1 as D (6 bases). V lost 6 bases and J 2 bases, leaving 12 bases between the germline ends. Looked up from germline, CDR1 is LNHDA and CDR2 is SQIVND (reference sequence). The CDR3 is made up of 14 amino acids. The CDR3 coding sequence is TGTGCCAGTAGAATCCGGGACACCACAGATACGCAGTATTTT. Amino acid sequence: CASRIRDTTDTQYF.

This clonotype is medium-sized in the sample. The rearrangement links TRBV27 to TRBJ1-5; D perhaps matches TRBD1 (5 bases). CDR3 length equals 15 residues. Per germline, CDR1 MNHEY and CDR2 SMNVEV (reference sequence). Between the trimmed V and J ends, which lost 5 bases and 3 bases, there was a span of 14 bases. The CDR3 loop is CASSIGAVNNQPQHF. Here the CDR3 DNA reads TGTGCCAGCAGTATAGGGGCGGTCAACAATCAGCCCCAGCATTTT.

Many counts were recorded for this clonotype. The CDR3 reads CASSLNPNPTDTQYF. DNA of the CDR3: TGTGCCAGCAGCTTGAATCCGAACCCCACAGATACGCAGTATTTT. The V call is TRBV11-1, the J call TRBJ2-3; D not certain. Germline values: CDR1 SGHAT, CDR2 FQDESV (reference sequence). This CDR3 contains 15 residues. V was cut by 3 bases and J by 2 bases, with 12 bases left in between.